The clone carrying this TCR beta chain was detected once. The method was immunoSEQ multiplex PCR; TCRdb's version includes in-frame clones alone and lacks a portion of them. The sample lists 130,000 to 150,000 clones, 70% to 90% occurring once. This specimen belongs to a study of radiation and T cells in renal cell carcinoma. Time point indicated: baseline pretreatment blood. Documented treatment: 15 Gy SBRT to primary tumor, nephrectomy 4 weeks later. This CDR3 comprises 13 residues. Per the germline V gene, CDR1 is MNHNY and CDR2 is SVGAGI (reference sequence). V lost 5 bases to trimming and J lost 2 bases, with 10 bases between them.

The clonotype comes from a woman in her fifties or sixties with renal cell carcinoma. The chain joins TRBV6-6 to TRBJ2-7, with D uncertain. Here the sequenced sample was blood, taken from a patient whose treatment included radiotherapy and nephrectomy. The CDR3 sequence is CASSQDGTYEQYF. The CDR3 bases are TGTGCCAGCAGTCAGGACGGCACCTACGAGCAGTACTTC.